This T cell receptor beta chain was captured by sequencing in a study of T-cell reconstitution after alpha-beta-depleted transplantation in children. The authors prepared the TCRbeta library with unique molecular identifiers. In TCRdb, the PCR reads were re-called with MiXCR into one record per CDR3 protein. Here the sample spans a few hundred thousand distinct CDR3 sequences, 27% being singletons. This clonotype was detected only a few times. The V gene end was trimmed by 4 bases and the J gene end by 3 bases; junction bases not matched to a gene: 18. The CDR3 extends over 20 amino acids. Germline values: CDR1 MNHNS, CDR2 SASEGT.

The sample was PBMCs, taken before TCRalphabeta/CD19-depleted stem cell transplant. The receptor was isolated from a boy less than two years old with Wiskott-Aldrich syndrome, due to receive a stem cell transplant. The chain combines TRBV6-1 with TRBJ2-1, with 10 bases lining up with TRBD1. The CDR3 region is CASSGPPGTGAPVVYNEQFF. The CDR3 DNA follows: TGTGCCAGCAGTGGGCCCCCCGGGACAGGGGCCCCTGTGGTCTACAATGAGCAGTTCTTC.